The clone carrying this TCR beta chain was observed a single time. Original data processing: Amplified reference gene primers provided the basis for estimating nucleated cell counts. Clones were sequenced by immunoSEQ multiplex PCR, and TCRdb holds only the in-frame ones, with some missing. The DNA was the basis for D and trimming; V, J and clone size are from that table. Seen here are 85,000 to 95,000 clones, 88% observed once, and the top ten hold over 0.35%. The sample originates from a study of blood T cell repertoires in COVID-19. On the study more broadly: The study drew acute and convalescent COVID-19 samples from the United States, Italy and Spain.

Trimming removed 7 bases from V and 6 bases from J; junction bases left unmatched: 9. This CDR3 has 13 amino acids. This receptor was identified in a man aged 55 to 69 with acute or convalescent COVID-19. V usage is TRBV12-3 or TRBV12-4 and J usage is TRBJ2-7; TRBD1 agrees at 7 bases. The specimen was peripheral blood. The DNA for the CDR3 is TGTGCCAGCACCCGGGACAGTCGGGCCGAGCAGTACTTC. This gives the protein CASTRDSRAEQYF.